What follows describes a single T cell receptor beta chain. Antigen specificity is unknown. This record belongs to a study of T cell responses to AZD1222 COVID-19 vaccine. Notes on the study in general: Along spike, vaccine-associated CD4 TCRs were found throughout, with dominance at 160-218 and 743-854.

Only in-frame clones appear in the TCRdb table, and some are missing; sequencing was by immunoSEQ multiplex PCR. The table has 250,000 to 300,000 clones, about 94% seen once. CDR3 size: 16 residues. Per germline, CDR1 SGHTA and CDR2 FQGNSA. The germline V and J ends were trimmed by 4 bases and 4 bases, with 19 bases remaining between them. V and J are TRBV7-2 and TRBJ1-2; D is unresolved. This sample comprised peripheral blood, obtained 28 days after the second AZD1222 dose. This TCR came from an adult who received the AZD1222 COVID-19 vaccine. Here the CDR3 reads CASSSTQEFRTYGYTF. The CDR3, as DNA: TGTGCCAGCAGCTCCACCCAGGAATTTCGAACCTATGGCTACACCTTC.